Sequencing of this T cell receptor beta chain was carried out in a study of long-term antiretroviral therapy in people with HIV. General study points: Collection of the blood, which took place between the mid-2000s and the late 2010s, possibly occurred under older ART regimens. An increase in diversity followed ART, yet levels stayed below transplant donor controls.

A v3.0 immunoSEQ assay was performed at survey level. It was roughly 40,000-55,000 T-cell genomes per sample that sequencing targeted. The protocol was immunoSEQ multiplex PCR, while the TCRdb copy is restricted to in-frame clones and leaves out a portion. The table shows more than 20,000 clones, with approximately 80% occurring only once. Germline V gives CDR1 SGHVS, CDR2 FNYEAQ. The CDR3 runs to 12 residues. Trimming took off 1 base at V and 7 bases at J, with 5 bases between the two ends. On this clone: Its target is unknown.

Donors each had at least one pre-ART PBMC sample and at least two post-ART ones. This clonotype was sampled from a man younger than 45 with HIV. The sequences come from unsorted PBMCs, collected 4.4 years after starting antiretroviral therapy. The rearrangement joins TRBV7-6 to TRBJ2-1, with unresolved D. The CDR3 spells CASSLGRNEQFF. In nucleotides, the CDR3 is TGTGCCAGCAGCTTAGGGCGGAATGAGCAGTTCTTC. Filled out from reference TRBV7-6 and TRBJ2-1, the complete variable domain reads GAGVSQSPRYKVTKRGQDVALRCDPISGHVSLYWYRQALGQGPEFLTYFNYEAQQDKSGLPNDRFSAERPEGSISTLTIQRTEQRDSAMYRCASSLGRNEQFFGPGTRLTVL.